This TCR beta chain was sequenced for a study of T cell changes during pregnancy in multiple sclerosis (dated by TCRdb to the late 2010s). For the wider study: Changes in the T cell repertoire over the course of pregnancy were examined in this study in women with multiple sclerosis.

The library came from the immunoSEQ multiplex PCR assay. In its TCRdb copy, this immuneACCESS table keeps in-frame sequences only and misses some clones. Where compared with another copy, unresolved V genes explain less than half of these, and the others have no known cause. The sample data list more than 90,000 clones, and 85% to 95% of these were observed just once. About 2% of the sample belongs to the ten largest clones. With respect to this clone: What antigen it recognizes has not been identified. One base away there is no much larger clone; base qualities are not given.

CDR1 and CDR2, per the germline V gene, are MNHNS and SASEGT. V lost 4 bases and J lost 0 bases; the stretch between them is 10 bases long. There are 15 amino acids in the CDR3, from cysteine to phenylalanine inclusive. The sequence is cut down to CDR3 DNA, 45 bases in frame from base 1. This specimen was peripheral blood, taken after pregnancy. The sequence is built from TRBV6-1 and TRBJ1-5; matching of 5 bases hints at TRBD1 as the D gene. This clonotype originated in a female donor with multiple sclerosis, enrolled in a pregnancy study. Here is the DNA: TGTGCCAGCAGTGTGGGGGGATATAGCAATCAGCCCCAGCATTTT. The resulting protein is CASSVGGYSNQPQHF.